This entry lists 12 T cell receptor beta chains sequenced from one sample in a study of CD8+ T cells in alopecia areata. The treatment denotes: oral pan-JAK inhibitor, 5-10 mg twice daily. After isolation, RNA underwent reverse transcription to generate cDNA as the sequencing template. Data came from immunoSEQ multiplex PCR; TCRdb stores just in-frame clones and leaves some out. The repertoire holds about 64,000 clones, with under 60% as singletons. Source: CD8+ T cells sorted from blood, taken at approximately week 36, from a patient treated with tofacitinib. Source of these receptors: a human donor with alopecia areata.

The CDR3 region has the DNA TGTGCCAGCAGCCCCGTGGCCAACGGATACATTCAGTACTTC. Protein product: CASSPVANGYIQYF. The chain combines TRBV7-9 with TRBJ2-4; D unresolved. CDR1 SEHNR and CDR2 FQNEAQ come from the germline V gene (reference sequence). The CDR3 is 14 residues long. V gave up 5 bases and J gave up 8 bases, with 16 bases separating them.

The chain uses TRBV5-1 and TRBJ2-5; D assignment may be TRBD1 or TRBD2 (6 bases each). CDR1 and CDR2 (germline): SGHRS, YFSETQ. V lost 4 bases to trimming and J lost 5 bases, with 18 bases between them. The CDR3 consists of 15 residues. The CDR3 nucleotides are TGCGCCAGCAGCATACGACTTAGGAGGGGGGAGACCCAGTACTTC. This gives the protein CASSIRLRRGETQYF.

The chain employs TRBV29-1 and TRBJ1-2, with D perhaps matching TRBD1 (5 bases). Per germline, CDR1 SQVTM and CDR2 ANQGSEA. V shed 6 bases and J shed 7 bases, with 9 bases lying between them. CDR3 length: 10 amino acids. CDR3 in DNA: TGCAGCGTCCTAGGGGTTGGCTACACCTTC. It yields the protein CSVLGVGYTF.

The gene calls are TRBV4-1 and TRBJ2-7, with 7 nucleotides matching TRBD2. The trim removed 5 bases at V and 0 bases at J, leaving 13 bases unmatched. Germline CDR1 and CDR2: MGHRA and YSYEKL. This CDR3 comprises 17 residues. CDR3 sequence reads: CASSLLRGGSPSYEQYF. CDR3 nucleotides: TGCGCCAGCAGCTTACTCCGCGGCGGGAGCCCCTCCTACGAGCAGTACTTC.

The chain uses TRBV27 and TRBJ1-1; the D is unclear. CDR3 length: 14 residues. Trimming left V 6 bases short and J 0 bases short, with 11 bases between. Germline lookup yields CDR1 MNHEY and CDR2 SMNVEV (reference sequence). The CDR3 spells CASRTYSLNTEAFF. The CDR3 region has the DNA TGTGCCAGCAGGACTTACTCGCTGAACACTGAAGCTTTCTTT.

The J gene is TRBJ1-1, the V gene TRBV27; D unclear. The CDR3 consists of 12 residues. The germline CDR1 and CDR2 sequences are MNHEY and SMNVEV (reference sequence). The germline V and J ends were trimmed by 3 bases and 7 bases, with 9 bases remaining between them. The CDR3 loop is CASSLLGSEAFF. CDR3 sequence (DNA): TGTGCCAGCAGTTTGCTGGGCAGTGAAGCTTTCTTT.

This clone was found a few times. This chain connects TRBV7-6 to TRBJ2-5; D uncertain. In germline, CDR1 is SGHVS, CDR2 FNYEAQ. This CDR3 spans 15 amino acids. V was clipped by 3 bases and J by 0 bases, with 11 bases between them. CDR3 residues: CASSLAIRHQETQYF. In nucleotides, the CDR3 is TGTGCCAGCAGCTTGGCGATCCGGCACCAAGAGACCCAGTACTTC.

CDR3 loop: CASSVAGQSAEQYF. Written as DNA, the CDR3 is TGTGCCAGCAGCGTAGCGGGACAGTCTGCCGAGCAGTACTTC. The V and J genes are TRBV9 and TRBJ2-7; TRBD1 aligns across 7 bases. Germline CDR1 and CDR2: SGDLS and YYNGEE. The CDR3 is 14 amino acids. The junction had 6 bases not matched to a gene; V was cut back by 0 bases and J by 6 bases.

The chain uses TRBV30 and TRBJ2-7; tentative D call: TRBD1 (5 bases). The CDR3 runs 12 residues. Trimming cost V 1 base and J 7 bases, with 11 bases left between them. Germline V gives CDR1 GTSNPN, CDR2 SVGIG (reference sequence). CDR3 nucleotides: TGTGCCTGGAGTGCTCAGGGTGATGAGCAGTACTTC. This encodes CAWSAQGDEQYF.

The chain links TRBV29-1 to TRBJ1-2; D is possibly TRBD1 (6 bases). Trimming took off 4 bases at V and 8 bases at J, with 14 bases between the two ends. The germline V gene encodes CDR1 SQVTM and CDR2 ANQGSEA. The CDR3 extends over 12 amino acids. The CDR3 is CSVVTGFRGYTF. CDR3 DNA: TGCAGCGTTGTGACAGGCTTTAGGGGCTACACCTTC.

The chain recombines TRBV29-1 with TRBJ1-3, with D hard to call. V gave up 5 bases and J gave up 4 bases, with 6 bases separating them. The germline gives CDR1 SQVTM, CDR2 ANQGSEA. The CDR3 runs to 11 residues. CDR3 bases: TGCAGCGTTTCGGAGGGAAACACCATATATTTT. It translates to CSVSEGNTIYF.

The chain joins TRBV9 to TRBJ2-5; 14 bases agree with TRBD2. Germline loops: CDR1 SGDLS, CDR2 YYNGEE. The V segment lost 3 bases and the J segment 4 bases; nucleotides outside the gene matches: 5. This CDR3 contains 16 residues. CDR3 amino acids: CASSAGLAGVGETQYF. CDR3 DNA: TGTGCCAGCAGCGCGGGACTAGCGGGAGTTGGAGAGACCCAGTACTTC.